The clone carrying this TCR beta chain ranks as medium-sized. The antigen is unknown. The data derive from a study of metastatic and nonmetastatic thyroid tumors. For the study at large: Across blood and tumor or nodule tissue, repertoires from malignant and benign thyroid patients were compared with one another. Study observations and caveats: Compared with benign nodules, malignant thyroid tumors were reported to have significantly higher TCR beta diversity in both blood and tumor.

Patients had received no treatment of any kind before thyroid surgery. Per the original data handling: Variation in CDR3 across clinicopathological groups served as the basis for constructing a distant-metastasis classifier in papillary thyroid cancer. TCRdb re-clonotyped the PCR reads through MiXCR. The V and J calls were not made by the authors but by TCRdb's processing. The table shows more than 40,000 clones, with 28% occurring only once. V was shortened by 2 bases and J by 6 bases, with 23 bases between the two germline ends. The germline V gene has CDR1 MNHEY and CDR2 SMNVEV (reference sequence). The CDR3 spans 18 residues.

The sequence derives from a male donor with papillary thyroid cancer or a benign thyroid nodule (not recorded which). Some clones in this sample may be carry-over from other donors' samples. This chain links TRBV27 with TRBJ2-1; no definite D call. The sample taken for sequencing was blood. As DNA, the CDR3 is TGTGCCAGCAGTTTACGACAAAGCACATATCTGGGCCCCAATGAGCAGTTCTTC. This gives the protein CASSLRQSTYLGPNEQFF.